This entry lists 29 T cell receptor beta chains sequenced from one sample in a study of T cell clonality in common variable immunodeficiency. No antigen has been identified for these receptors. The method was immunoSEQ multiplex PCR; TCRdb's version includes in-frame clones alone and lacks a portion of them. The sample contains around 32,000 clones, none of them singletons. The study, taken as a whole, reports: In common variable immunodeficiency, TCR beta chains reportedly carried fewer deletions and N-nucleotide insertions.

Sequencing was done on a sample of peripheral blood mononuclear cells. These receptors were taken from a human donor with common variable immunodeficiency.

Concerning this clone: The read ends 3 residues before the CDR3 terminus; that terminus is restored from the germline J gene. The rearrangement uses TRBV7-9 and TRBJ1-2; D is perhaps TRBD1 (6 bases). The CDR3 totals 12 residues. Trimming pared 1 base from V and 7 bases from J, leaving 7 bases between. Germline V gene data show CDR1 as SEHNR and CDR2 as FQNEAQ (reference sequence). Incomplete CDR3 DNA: TGTGCCAGCAGCTTAGAAGGGGGTGGC. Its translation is CASSLEGGG. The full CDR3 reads CASSLEGGGYTF. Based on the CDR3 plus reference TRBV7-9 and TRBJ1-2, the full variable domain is DTGVSQNPRHKITKRGQNVTFRCDPISEHNRLYWYRQTLGQGPEFLTYFQNEAQLEKSRLLSDRFSAERPKGSFSTLEIQRTEQGDSAMYLCASSLEGGGYTFGSGTRLTVV.

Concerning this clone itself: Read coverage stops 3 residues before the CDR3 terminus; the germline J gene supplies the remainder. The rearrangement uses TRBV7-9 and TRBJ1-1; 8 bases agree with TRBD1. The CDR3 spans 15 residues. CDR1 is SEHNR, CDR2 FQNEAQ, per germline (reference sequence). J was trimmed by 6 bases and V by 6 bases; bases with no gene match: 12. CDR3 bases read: TGTGCCAGCAGGACACTGACAGGGGTAGAAGCTGAA. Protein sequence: CASRTLTGVEAE. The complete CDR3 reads CASRTLTGVEAEAFF.

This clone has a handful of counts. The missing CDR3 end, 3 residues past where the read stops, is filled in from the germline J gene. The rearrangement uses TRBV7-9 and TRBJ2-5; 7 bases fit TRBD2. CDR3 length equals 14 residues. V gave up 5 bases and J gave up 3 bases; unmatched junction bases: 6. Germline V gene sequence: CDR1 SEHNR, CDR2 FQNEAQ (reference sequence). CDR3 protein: CASSLWTSEETQYF. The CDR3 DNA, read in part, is TGTGCCAGCAGCCTTTGGACTAGTGAAGAGACC.

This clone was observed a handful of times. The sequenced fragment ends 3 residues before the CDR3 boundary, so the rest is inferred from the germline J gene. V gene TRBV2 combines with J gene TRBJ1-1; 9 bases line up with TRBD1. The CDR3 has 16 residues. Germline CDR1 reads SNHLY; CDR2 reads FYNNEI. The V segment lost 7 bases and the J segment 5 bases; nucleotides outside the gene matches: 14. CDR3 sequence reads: CASTGGYRGRGTEAFF. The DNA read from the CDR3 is TGTGCCAGCACTGGCGGGTACAGGGGGCGCGGGACTGAA.

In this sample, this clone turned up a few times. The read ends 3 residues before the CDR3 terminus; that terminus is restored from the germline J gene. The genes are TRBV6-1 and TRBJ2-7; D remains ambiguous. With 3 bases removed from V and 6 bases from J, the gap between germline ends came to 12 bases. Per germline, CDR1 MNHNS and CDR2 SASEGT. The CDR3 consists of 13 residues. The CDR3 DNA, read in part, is TGTGCCAGCAGTGAGCAGGTTAACGGCGAG. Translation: CASSEQVNGE. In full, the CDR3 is CASSEQVNGEQYF.

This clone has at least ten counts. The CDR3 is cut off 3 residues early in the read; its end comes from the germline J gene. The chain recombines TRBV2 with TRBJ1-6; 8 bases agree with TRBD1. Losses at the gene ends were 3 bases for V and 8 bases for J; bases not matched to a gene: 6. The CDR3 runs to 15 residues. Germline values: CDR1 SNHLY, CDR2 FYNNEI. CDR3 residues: CASSDRAGGYSPLHF. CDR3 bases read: TGTGCCAGCAGTGACCGGGCAGGGGGCTATTCACCC.

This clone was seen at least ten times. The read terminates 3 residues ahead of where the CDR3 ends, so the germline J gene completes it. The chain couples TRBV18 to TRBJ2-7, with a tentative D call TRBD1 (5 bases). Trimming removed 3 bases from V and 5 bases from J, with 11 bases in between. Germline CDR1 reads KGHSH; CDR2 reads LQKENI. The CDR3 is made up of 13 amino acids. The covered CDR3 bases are TGTGCCAGCTCACCGGAGTCAGGGAACGAG. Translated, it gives CASSPESGNE. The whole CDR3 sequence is CASSPESGNEQYF.

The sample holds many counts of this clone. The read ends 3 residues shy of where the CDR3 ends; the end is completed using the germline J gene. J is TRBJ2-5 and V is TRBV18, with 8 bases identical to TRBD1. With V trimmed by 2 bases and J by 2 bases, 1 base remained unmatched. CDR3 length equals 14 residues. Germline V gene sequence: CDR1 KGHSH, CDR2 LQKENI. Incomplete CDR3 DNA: TGTGCCAGCTCACCAGGGACAGGTCAAGAGACC. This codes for CASSPGTGQET. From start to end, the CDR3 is CASSPGTGQETQYF.

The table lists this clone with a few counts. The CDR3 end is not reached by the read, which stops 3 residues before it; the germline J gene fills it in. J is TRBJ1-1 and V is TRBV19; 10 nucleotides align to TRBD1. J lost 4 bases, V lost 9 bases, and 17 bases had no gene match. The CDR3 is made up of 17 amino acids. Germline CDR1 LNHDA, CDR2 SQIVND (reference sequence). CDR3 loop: CASFRQGARGGVTEAFF. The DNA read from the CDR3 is TGTGCCAGCTTCAGACAGGGGGCGCGGGGTGGTGTCACTGAA.

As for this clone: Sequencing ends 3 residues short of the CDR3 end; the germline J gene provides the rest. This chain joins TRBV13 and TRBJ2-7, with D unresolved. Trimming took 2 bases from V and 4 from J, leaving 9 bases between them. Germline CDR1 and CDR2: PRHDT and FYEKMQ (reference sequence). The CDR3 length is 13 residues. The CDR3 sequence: CASSLRSDYEQYF. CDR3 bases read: TGTGCCAGCAGCTTAAGGTCCGATTACGAG.

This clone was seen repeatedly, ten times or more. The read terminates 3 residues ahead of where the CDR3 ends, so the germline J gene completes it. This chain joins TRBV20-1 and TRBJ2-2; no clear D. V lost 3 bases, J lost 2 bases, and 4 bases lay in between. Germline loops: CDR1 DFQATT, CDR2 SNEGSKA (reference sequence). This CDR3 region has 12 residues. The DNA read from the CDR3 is TGCAGTGCTAGTCCTAACACCGGGGAG. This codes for CSASPNTGE. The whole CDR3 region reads CSASPNTGELFF.

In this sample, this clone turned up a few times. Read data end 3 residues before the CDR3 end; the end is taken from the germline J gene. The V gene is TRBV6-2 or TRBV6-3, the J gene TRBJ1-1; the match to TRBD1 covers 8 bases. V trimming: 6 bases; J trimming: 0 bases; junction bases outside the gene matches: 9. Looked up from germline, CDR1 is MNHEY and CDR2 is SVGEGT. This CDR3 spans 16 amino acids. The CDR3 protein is CASSPDRGLLNTEAFF. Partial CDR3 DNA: TGTGCCAGCAGCCCCGACAGGGGACTTCTGAACACTGAA.

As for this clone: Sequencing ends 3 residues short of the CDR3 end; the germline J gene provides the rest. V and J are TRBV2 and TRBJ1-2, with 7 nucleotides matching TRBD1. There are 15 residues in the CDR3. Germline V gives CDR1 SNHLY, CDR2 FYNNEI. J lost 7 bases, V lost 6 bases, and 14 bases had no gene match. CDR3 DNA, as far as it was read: TGTGCCAGCAGCACTAGACAGGGCATACTACTTGGC. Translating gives CASSTRQGILLG. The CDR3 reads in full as CASSTRQGILLGYTF.

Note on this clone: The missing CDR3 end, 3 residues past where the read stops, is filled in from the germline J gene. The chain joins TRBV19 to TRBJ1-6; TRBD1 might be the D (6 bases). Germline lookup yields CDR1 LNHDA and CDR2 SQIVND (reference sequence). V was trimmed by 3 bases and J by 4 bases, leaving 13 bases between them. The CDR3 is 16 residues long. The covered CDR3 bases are TGTGCCAGTAGTATCACCGGGACAACTTATAATTCACCC. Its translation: CASSITGTTYNSP. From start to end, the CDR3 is CASSITGTTYNSPLHF.

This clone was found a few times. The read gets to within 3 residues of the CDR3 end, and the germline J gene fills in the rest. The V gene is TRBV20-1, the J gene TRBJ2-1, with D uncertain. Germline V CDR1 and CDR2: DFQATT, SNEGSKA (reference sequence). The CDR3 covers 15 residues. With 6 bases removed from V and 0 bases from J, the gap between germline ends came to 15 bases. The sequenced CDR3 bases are TGCAGTGCGCCCACGGTCAGGAGCTCCTACAATGAG. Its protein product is CSAPTVRSSYNE. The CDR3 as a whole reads CSAPTVRSSYNEQFF.

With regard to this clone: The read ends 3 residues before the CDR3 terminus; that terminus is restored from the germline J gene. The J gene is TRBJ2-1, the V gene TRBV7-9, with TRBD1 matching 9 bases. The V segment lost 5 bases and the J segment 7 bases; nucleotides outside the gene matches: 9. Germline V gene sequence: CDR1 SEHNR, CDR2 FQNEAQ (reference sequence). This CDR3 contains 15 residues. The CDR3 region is CASSRGPGQGNEQFF. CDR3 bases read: TGTGCCAGCAGCCGGGGCCCGGGACAGGGAAATGAG.

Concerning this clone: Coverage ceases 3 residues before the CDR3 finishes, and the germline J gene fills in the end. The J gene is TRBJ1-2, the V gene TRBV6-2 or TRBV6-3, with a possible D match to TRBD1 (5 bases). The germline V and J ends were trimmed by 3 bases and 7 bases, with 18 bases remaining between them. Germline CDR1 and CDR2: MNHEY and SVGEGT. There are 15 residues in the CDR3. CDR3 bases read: TGTGCCAGCAGTTATCCGCCCGGAGGGGCTTCTGGC. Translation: CASSYPPGGASG. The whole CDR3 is CASSYPPGGASGYTF.

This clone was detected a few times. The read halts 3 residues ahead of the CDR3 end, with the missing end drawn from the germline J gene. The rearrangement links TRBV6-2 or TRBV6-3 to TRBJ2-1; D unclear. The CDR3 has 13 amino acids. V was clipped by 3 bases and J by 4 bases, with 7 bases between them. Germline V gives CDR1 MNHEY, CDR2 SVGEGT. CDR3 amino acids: CASSYRAYNEQFF. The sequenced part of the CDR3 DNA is TGTGCCAGCAGTTATAGGGCATACAATGAG.

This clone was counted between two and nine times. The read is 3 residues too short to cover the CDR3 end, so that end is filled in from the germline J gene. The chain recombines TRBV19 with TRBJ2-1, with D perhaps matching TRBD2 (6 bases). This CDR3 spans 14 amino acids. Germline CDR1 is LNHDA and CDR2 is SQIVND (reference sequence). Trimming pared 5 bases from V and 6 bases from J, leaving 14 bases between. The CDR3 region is CASSRPHGGNEQFF. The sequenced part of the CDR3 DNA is TGTGCCAGTAGTCGTCCCCACGGGGGCAATGAG.

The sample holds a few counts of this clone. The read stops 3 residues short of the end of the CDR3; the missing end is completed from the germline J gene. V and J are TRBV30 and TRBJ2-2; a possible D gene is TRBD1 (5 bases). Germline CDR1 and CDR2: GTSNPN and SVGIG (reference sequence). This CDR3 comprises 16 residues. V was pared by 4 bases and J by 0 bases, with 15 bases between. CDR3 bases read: TGTGCCTGGATCCCCCGGGCAGGGTCGAACACCGGGGAG. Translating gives CAWIPRAGSNTGE. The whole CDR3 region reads CAWIPRAGSNTGELFF.

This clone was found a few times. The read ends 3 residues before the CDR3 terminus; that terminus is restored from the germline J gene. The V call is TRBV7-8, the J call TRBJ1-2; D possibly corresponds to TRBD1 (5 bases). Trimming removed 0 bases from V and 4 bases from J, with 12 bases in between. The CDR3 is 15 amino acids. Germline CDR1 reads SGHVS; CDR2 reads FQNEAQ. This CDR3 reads CASSLASGRGYGYTF. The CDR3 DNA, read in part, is TGTGCCAGCAGCTTAGCATCCGGGAGGGGCTATGGC.

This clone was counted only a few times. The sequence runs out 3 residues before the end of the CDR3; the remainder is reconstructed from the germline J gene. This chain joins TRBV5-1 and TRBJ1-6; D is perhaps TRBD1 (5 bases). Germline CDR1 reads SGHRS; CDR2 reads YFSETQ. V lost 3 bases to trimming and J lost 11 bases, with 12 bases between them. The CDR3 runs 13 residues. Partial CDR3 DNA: TGCGCCAGCAGCTCCACGGGGGACGCACCC. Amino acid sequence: CASSSTGDAP. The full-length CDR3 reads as CASSSTGDAPLHF.

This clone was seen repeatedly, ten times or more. Partial CDR3 DNA: TGTGCCTGGAGTCAAGCCGGGGGCTCCTACGAG. It yields the protein CAWSQAGGSYE. The whole CDR3 protein is CAWSQAGGSYEQYF. V usage is TRBV30 and J usage is TRBJ2-7; the D gene is possibly TRBD2 (6 bases). The read halts 3 residues ahead of the CDR3 end, with the missing end drawn from the germline J gene. The germline V gene encodes CDR1 GTSNPN and CDR2 SVGIG (reference sequence). The CDR3 has 14 residues. The V end was cut by 2 bases, the J end by 0 bases, with 11 bases between.

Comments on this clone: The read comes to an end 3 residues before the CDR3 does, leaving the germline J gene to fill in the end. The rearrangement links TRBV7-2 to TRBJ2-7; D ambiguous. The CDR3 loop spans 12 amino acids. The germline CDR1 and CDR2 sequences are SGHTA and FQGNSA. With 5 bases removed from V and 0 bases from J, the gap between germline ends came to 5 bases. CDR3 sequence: CASSLSSYEQYF. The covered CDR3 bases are TGTGCCAGCAGCCTAAGCTCCTACGAG.

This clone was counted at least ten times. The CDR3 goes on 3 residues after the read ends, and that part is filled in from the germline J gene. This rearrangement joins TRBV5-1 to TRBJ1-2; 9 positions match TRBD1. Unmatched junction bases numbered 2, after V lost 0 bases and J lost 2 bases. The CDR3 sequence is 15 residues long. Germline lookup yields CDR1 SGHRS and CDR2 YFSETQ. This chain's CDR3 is CASSLDRGQNYGYTF. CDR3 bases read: TGCGCCAGCAGCTTGGACAGGGGGCAGAACTATGGC.

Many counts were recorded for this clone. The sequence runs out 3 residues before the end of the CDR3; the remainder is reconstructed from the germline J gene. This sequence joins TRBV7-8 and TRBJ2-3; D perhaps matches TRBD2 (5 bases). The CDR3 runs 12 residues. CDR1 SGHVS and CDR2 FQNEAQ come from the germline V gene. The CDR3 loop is CASSQTTGTQYF. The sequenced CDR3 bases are TGTGCCAGCAGCCAGACCACGGGGACG. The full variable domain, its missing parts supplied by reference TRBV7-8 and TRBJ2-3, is GAGVSQSPRYKVAKRGQDVALRCDPISGHVSLFWYQQALGQGPEFLTYFQNEAQLDKSGLPSDRFFAERPEGSVSTLKIQRTQQEDSAVYLCASSQTTGTQYFGPGTRLTVL.

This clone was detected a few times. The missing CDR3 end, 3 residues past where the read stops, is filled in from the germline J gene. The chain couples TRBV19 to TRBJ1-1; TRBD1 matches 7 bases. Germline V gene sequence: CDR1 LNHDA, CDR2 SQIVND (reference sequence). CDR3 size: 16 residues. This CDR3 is CASSTRQGFISGAAFF. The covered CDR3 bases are TGTGCCAGTAGTACGCGACAGGGTTTTATTTCGGGCGCA.

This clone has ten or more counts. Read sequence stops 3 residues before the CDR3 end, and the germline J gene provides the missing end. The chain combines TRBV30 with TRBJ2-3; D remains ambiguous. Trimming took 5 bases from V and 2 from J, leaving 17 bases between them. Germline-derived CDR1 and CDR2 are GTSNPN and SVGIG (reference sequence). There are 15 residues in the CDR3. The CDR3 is CAWDRQALTTDTQYF. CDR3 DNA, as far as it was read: TGTGCCTGGGATCGGCAGGCATTAACCACAGATACG.

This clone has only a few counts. The CDR3: CASSGAHITDTQYF. The CDR3 DNA, read in part, is TGTGCCAGCTCAGGGGCACACATCACAGATACG. The chain couples TRBV18 to TRBJ2-3; possible D gene TRBD1, 5 bases. The sequence runs out 3 residues before the end of the CDR3; the remainder is reconstructed from the germline J gene. CDR1 and CDR2 (germline): KGHSH, LQKENI. Trimming pared 5 bases from V and 2 bases from J, leaving 11 bases between. There are 14 residues in the CDR3.